This T cell receptor beta chain was captured by sequencing in a study of cytomegalovirus exposure and HLA in healthy donors. Study summary: Around 76% of 350 to 400 genotyped donors fell in the Caucasian-associated ancestry cluster.

The V end lost 8 bases, the J end lost 0 bases, and 11 bases lay between the germline ends. Germline CDR1 MNHNY, CDR2 SVGAGI (reference sequence). This CDR3 contains 15 residues. Researchers ran the PCR with 60 Vbeta and 13 Jbeta primers. The repertoire was sequenced with immunoSEQ multiplex PCR; TCRdb's copy has only in-frame clones and lacks some. The data show approximately 170,000 clones, with roughly three quarters seen just once and 7% to 8.5% held by the top ten. Findings of the study overall: About 87% or about 30% of the time was how often most TCR beta V segments were productive, according to an earlier analysis. An analysis was carried out at a later point. It showed that HLA-associated TCR beta chains were more clonally expanded than equally common non-associated chains. Later analysis suggested links between common viral pathogens and several top significant clusters.

Only a few counts were recorded for this clone. Its antigen remains unknown. What was sequenced was PBMCs. The receptor was derived from a male donor in good health and CMV-seropositive. The chain links TRBV6-6 to TRBJ2-6, with D perhaps matching TRBD1 (6 bases). CDR3 protein: CASELRGSGANVLTF. The CDR3 DNA follows: TGTGCCAGCGAACTCAGGGGCTCTGGGGCCAACGTCCTGACTTTC.